Sequencing of this TCR beta chain was carried out in a study of early T cells in non-severe SARS-CoV-2 infection (dated by TCRdb to the early 2020s). In terms of the full investigation: Because TCR sequencing relied on bulk RNA taken from unsorted whole blood, pairing of alpha and beta chains was not possible. What the authors observed across the whole study: VDJdb matching was skewed toward anti-spike CD8 responses and likely underestimated virus-specific expansions, missing private and CD4 specificities.

The library was produced with 5' RACE. The sequencer listed for this sample is NextSeq 500. In the TCR library protocol, unique molecular identifiers were attached to individual cDNA molecules to correct for PCR bias and sequencing error. Sequencing covered both TCR alpha and beta chains, and within each sample the abundances of alpha and beta sequences were tightly co-correlated. Turning to the authors' computational methods: Decombinator V4 was used to annotate the V gene, J gene and CDR3 of the TCR sequences. TCRs were defined as expanded if a significant change between any two time points was detected under a Poisson model with p below 0.0001. TCR abundances were normalised to the total number of TCRs sequenced per sample and were expressed as counts per million. MAIT TCRs were defined by TRAV1-2 paired with TRAJ12, TRAJ20 or TRAJ33, and iNKT TCRs by TRAV10 paired with TRAJ18. VDJdb, accessed 1 November 2021, was searched for CMV, EBV and SARS-CoV-2 annotated TCRs, excluding TCRs annotated for multiple antigens. TCRdb reprocessed the public reads (quality trimming at Q25 with fastp, clone calling with MiXCR) and kept in-frame beta chains. Each CDR3 protein gets just one entry, which takes the most common genes and DNA from the rows behind it. TCRdb assigned the V and J calls; the authors' analysis was not used. This sample gives 65,000 to 70,000 distinct CDR3 sequences in total; 9% to 15% of them show up just once. The ten most abundant clones make up around 1.8% of the sample.

The study was a case-control design nested within a healthcare worker cohort in London, UK, with weekly nasopharyngeal swab PCR tests and blood sampling. Healthcare workers were recruited during the week of the UK lockdown, between 23 and 31 March 2020, and followed weekly for up to roughly 15 weeks. The germline V gene gives CDR1 as SGHTA and CDR2 as FQGTGA. Compared with germline, V lacks 1 base and J lacks 6 bases; bases without a gene match: 12. Measured from the cysteine to the phenylalanine, the CDR3 is 17 residues long. Solely the CDR3 DNA is kept, with 51 bases framed from the first base. This clonotype was seen more than once but under ten times. The antigen it recognizes is unknown. Nothing much larger sits one base from this clone, and base qualities are not available.

This chain joins TRBV7-3 to TRBJ2-7; 10 bases in the middle match TRBD1. The TCR sequence derives from an adult who was a healthcare worker with PCR-confirmed SARS-CoV-2 infection or an uninfected control (not recorded which). The specimen sequenced was whole blood. The bases read TGTGCCAGCAGCTTAATTGCGGGGACAGGGGAAGGGTCCGAGCAGTACTTC. This encodes CASSLIAGTGEGSEQYF.